The 7 T cell receptor beta chains presented below share a single source sample, sequenced in a study of T-cell memory formation after mild COVID-19. TCRdb re-analysed the 5' RACE reads in MiXCR, keeping a single row per CDR3 protein. The data contain some 330,000 distinct CDR3 sequences, under 25% of them singletons. What was sequenced was PBMCs or a T cell subset sorted from them (not recorded which). These receptors all come from an adult woman who had mild COVID-19 (a few samples of this study predate the infection). Cell type and time point are not known.

This chain connects TRBV3-1 to TRBJ2-3; D remains unclear. Germline V lookup: CDR1 LGHDT, CDR2 YNNKEL (reference sequence). This CDR3 has 13 residues. V gave up 4 bases and J gave up 0 bases, with 5 bases separating them. The CDR3 is CASSLQSTDTQYF. In DNA, the CDR3 is TGTGCCAGCAGCCTTCAAAGCACAGATACGCAGTATTTT.

This chain links TRBV12-3 or TRBV12-4 with TRBJ2-5; D unclear. V lost 3 bases, J lost 4 bases, and 6 bases lay in between. The CDR3 consists of 12 residues. Written as DNA, the CDR3 is TGTGCCAGCAGTTTTTCCTTAGAGACCCAGTACTTC. It translates to CASSFSLETQYF.

This chain links TRBV12-3 or TRBV12-4 with TRBJ1-1; no reliable D call. The CDR3 extends over 14 amino acids. The ends were cut back, 6 bases at V and 6 bases at J, with 17 bases in the middle. The CDR3 loop is CASSIVLAVPEAFF. CDR3 sequence (DNA): TGTGCCAGCAGCATCGTCCTGGCTGTACCTGAAGCTTTCTTT.

V usage is TRBV27 and J usage is TRBJ2-7; no firm D call. Trimming removed 5 bases at V and 3 bases at J, with 14 bases between. Germline V CDR1 and CDR2: MNHEY, SMNVEV (reference sequence). The CDR3 is made up of 14 amino acids. Here the CDR3 reads CASSLTWGNYEQYF. The CDR3 DNA sequence: TGTGCCAGCAGTCTGACTTGGGGTAACTACGAGCAGTACTTC.

This clonotype came up once. The rearrangement joins TRBV4-3 to TRBJ2-1; TRBD2 matches at 13 bases. Trimming removed 5 bases from V and 4 bases from J; junction bases left unmatched: 11. From germline, CDR1 is LGHNA and CDR2 YSLEER. The CDR3 runs to 18 residues. CDR3 in DNA: TGCGCCAGCAGCAAGACCGGGACTAGCGGGACAGCATACAATGAGCAGTTCTTC. Its protein is CASSKTGTSGTAYNEQFF.

CDR3 nucleotides: TGTGCCAGCAGTTGGAAGTTGGCGGGGGAGCAGTTCTTC. It specifies CASSWKLAGEQFF. This chain connects TRBV12-3 or TRBV12-4 to TRBJ2-1; TRBD2 is a possible D gene (6 bases). The ends were cut back, 4 bases at V and 10 bases at J, with 14 bases in the middle. CDR3 length: 13 residues.

The table lists this clonotype with a few counts. V is TRBV7-6 and J is TRBJ1-2, with D perhaps TRBD1 (5 bases). The CDR3 spans 15 residues. The V and J ends lost 5 bases and 4 bases respectively, with 17 bases between them. The germline gives CDR1 SGHVS, CDR2 FNYEAQ. CDR3 in amino acids: CASSPFQGWGYGYTF. The DNA for the CDR3 is TGTGCCAGCAGCCCTTTCCAGGGATGGGGCTATGGCTACACCTTC.